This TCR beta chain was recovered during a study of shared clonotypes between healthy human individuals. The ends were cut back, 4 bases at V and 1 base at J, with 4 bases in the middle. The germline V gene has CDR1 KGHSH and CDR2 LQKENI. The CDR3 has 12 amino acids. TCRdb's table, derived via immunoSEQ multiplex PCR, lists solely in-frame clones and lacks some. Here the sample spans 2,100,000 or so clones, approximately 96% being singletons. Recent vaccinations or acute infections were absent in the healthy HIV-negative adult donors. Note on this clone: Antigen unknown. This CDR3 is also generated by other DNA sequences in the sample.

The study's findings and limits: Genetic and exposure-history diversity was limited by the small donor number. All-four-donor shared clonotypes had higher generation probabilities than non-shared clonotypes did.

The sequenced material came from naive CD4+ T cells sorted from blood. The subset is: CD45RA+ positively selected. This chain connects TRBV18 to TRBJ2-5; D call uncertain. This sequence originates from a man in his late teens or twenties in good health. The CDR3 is CASSRPQETQYF. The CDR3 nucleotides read TGTGCCAGCTCACGCCCCCAAGAGACCCAGTACTTC.